This TCR beta chain originates from a study of human T cells and chemical hapten exposure. The wider study: Sensitization used 2% DPC on around 2 cm by around 2 cm upper inner arm skin. Diagnoses of alopecia areata, totalis or universalis occurred in mostly female patients.

Time point given: patch test 3, about 24 weeks after DPC sensitization. Described treatment: therapeutic diphenylcyclopropenone sensitization with weekly scalp DPC. What the library attached to individual cDNA molecules were unique molecular identifiers. In the source study's methods: A typical sample had 95,638 TCRs, with about 23,224 to 690,600 overall. TCRdb passed the RACE reads through MiXCR, listing each CDR3 protein once. The V and J calls here are based on TCRdb, not the publication. The table has over 100,000 distinct CDR3 sequences, approximately 10% seen once. This CDR3 spans 14 amino acids. Trimming took 4 bases from V and 7 from J; bases not matched to a gene: 13. Germline V gives CDR1 DFQATT, CDR2 SNEGSKA (reference sequence). This clonotype has at least ten counts.

The source is a woman aged 50 to 60 with alopecia areata. Some clones in this sample may be carry-over from other donors' samples. The source was whole blood, collected in connection with sensitization to the hapten diphenylcyclopropenone (DPC). This rearrangement joins TRBV20-1 to TRBJ2-7, with 7 nucleotides matching TRBD1. CDR3 sequence: CSANLGQGVGEQYF. The CDR3 region has the DNA TGCAGTGCTAACCTCGGGCAGGGGGTTGGGGAGCAGTACTTC.